The T cell receptor beta chain under discussion was sequenced for a study of radiation and T cells in renal cell carcinoma (dated by TCRdb to about 2020). Concerning the study at large: Samples were obtained from a clinical trial, in which 15 Gy stereotactic body radiation therapy was delivered to primary renal cell carcinomas and nephrectomy was performed 4 weeks later. In total, 50 to 60 samples underwent TCR beta sequencing: around 25 tumors plus 27 peripheral blood samples. In the 40 to 60 samples combined, roughly 4.4 million unique CDR3 nucleotide sequences were found, encoding 2.5 million to 3 million unique CDR3 amino acid sequences.

What the work shows at the level of the full study, not this receptor alone: Blood repertoire dynamics were not followed beyond 4 weeks after treatment. In blood, the top tumor clonotypes increased between baseline and 2 weeks post-radiation and then shrank by 4 weeks, which suggests that tumor-resident clones expanded only transiently. The single-armed trial design could not address effects of radiation dose or scheduling on the TCR repertoire. Because pretreatment tumor biopsies were not available, the study could not determine whether clonotypes were already present within the tumor at baseline.

TCR beta libraries were generated from genomic DNA with the immunoSEQ kit, following the manufacturer's recommendations. To prepare the libraries, a first multiplex PCR with proprietary primers was run, followed by a second PCR that added unique barcodes, and a bead cleanup was done after each round. A kit-provided positive control reaction and a negative control reaction were included in every sample batch. The final libraries underwent checking on an Agilent 4200 TapeStation D1000 ScreenTape, volumetric pooling, and quantification by qPCR. Sequencing was performed on an Illumina NextSeq500 using a MidOutput 150-cycle cartridge, with 156 Read1 cycles, 15 Index1 cycles, and the kit custom primers. The pooled library was loaded at 0.95 to 1 pM with approximately 18% PhiX control spiked in. Under the source paper's analysis protocol: Vendor-processed data were analyzed in R, and a clonotype was defined as all T cells sharing the same CDR3 nucleotide sequence. In the clone abundance analyses, frequencies in each sample were normalized to that sample's 10,000 most abundant clones. Public T cell clones, which averaged fewer than five per sample, were removed prior to analysis. Tumor-enriched clonotypes and baseline blood-enriched clonotypes were defined as those with an abundance difference of at least 32-fold between compartments. Clonotypes expanded or contracted between blood time points were identified with a beta-binomial differential abundance model. Tumor-blood repertoire similarity was measured with the Baroni-Urbani and Buser coefficient, and groups were compared using two-tailed Wilcoxon tests in R. TCRdb holds this immuneACCESS table with in-frame rearrangements only. Some clones are missing; in checked studies, unresolved V genes explain under half, and the rest has no known cause. The V and J calls and clone size were taken over from that table, and D and trimming were inferred from the DNA. Counted in this sample were 150,000 or so clones; nearly 90% of them appeared once. Together, the top ten hold 12% of the sample.

Notes on this clone: It lacks a known antigen. Qualities for individual bases were not recorded, and no much larger clone is one base off.

Its CDR3 holds 16 amino acids, cysteine through phenylalanine. The sequence is cut down to CDR3 DNA, 48 bases in frame from base 1. V lost 4 bases and J lost 1 base; the stretch between them is 14 bases long. The germline V gene (reference sequence) supplies CDR1 SEHNR and CDR2 FQNEAQ. In the paper's terms, the time point label means: baseline pretreatment blood. This sample's treatment or condition label indicates: 15 Gy SBRT to primary tumor, nephrectomy 4 weeks later. To follow tumor-enriched clonotypes, peripheral blood was collected serially from radiation-treated patients at baseline and again at 2 weeks and 4 weeks after SBRT. All patients had renal cell carcinoma with clear cell pathology. The QIAamp DNA Blood Mini Kit (Qiagen) was used to prepare genomic DNA for TCR sequencing. The analyses included just those samples that passed every quality control check.

The sample here was blood, taken from a patient whose treatment included radiotherapy and nephrectomy. This TCR was recovered from a woman in her fifties or sixties with renal cell carcinoma. Recombination joined TRBV7-9 with TRBJ2-1, with the D gene too uncertain to name. The sequence in DNA is TGTGCCAGCAGCTCCAGAAGTTGGTATTCCTACAATGAGCAGTTCTTC. Its protein reads: CASSSRSWYSYNEQFF.